This section outlines one TCR beta chain sequence together with its context. This CDR3 contains 17 residues. Looked up from germline, CDR1 is SGHAT and CDR2 is FQNNGV. V trimming: 0 bases; J trimming: 4 bases; junction bases outside the gene matches: 6. The source of the sample is a study of blood T cell repertoires in COVID-19. The overall study: Sites in the United States, Italy and Spain provided acute and convalescent COVID-19 samples. PBMCs, B-cell-depleted T cells, or T cells provided the cDNA or gDNA that made up the material.

Study processing details: Amplifying reference gene primers gave estimates of nucleated cell counts. The method was immunoSEQ multiplex PCR; TCRdb's version includes in-frame clones alone and lacks a portion of them. D and trimming were read from the DNA, whereas the V and J calls and clone size are those reported in that table. The repertoire holds roughly 190,000 clones, with roughly 90% as singletons. The sequencing sample was made of peripheral blood. V and J are TRBV11-2 and TRBJ2-3, with 11 bases that match TRBD2. This receptor was taken from a man aged 50-59 years with acute or convalescent COVID-19. CDR3 sequence reads: CASSLELAGAGPDTQYF. DNA of the CDR3: TGTGCCAGCAGCTTAGAACTAGCGGGAGCGGGGCCAGATACGCAGTATTTT.